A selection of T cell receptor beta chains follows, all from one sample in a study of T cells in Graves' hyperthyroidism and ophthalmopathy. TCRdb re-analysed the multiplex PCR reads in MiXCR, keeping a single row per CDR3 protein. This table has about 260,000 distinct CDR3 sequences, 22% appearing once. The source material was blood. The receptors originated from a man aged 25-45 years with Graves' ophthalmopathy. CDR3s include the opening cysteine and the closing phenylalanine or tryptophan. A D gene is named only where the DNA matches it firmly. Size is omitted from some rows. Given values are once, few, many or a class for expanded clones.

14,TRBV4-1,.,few,CASSQDRLGYGYTF
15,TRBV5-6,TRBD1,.,CASSGIRDRVNGYTF
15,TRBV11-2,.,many,CASSLDGQGNEKLFF
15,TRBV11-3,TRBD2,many,CASSSRLAGRYEQFF
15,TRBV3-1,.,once,CASSQGIFSTDTQYF
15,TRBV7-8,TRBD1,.,CASSPWTGGLSPLHF
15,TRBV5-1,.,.,CASSLGLISYNEQFF
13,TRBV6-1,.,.,CASSSRLVDTQYF
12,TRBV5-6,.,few,CASSLEESEAFF
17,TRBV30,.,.,CAWSARGSEQRLYEQYF
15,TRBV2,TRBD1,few,CASSAGTGDFHEQFF
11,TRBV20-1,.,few,CSERVADTQYF
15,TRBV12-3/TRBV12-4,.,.,CASSLAGSGNQPQHF
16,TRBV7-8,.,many,CASSLIDGDLYNEQFF
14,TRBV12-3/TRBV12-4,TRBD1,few,CASGGGQGIGEQYF
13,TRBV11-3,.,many,CASSLDGTTEAFF
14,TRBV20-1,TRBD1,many,CSARDRGSQETQYF
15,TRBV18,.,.,CASSPGGQHLREQYF
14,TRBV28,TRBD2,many,CASSRLAGDNEQFF
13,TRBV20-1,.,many,CSASLDRYLEAFF
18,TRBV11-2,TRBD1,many,CASSSVPGQGAKDTEAFF
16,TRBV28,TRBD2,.,CASSAPSSGRGDEQFF
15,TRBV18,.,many,CASSPPPGAGTEAFF
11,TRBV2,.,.,CASTTGVEQFF
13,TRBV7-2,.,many,CASSYTSSYEQYF
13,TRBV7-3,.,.,CASSQAAHSEQFF
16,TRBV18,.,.,CASSTDRDPLINEQFF
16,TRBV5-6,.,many,CASSPRPRGGTDTQYF
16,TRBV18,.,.,CASSPLLHKSLETQYF
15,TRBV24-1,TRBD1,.,CATSDSRGRTTEAFF
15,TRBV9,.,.,CASSVGIQYQETQYF
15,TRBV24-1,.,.,CATSVAGPHTDTQYF
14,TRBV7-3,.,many,CASSLMPSTDTQYF
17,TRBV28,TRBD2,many,CASSPRTSGTRTDTQYF
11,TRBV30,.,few,CAWSVRQEQFF
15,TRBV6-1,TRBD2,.,CASSETAGGGGEQYF
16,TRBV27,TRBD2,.,CASSAMGLASTDTQYF
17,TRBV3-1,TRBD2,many,CASSQGLAGGLAGELFF
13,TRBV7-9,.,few,CASSLGTSKTQYF
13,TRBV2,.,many,CASSASTNNEQFF
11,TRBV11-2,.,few,CASSPGQLLFF
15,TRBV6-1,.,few,CASSFEGLPNNEQFF
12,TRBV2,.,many,CATGREGEKLFF
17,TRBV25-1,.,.,CASSSYHGTRFPYEQYF
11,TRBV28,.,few,CASGVPYEQYF
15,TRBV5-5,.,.,CASRATGTTAYEQYF
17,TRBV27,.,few,CASSLFGGSSIDEKLFF
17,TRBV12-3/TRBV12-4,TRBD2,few,CASSPGRSGRQNNEQFF
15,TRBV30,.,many,CAWSKGGLGAYGYTF
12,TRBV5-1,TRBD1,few,CASSWRTGEAFF
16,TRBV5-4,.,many,CASSLPGTSLRETQYF
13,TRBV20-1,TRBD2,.,CSAGGTSAYEQYF
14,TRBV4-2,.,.,CASSQGSPQGGYTF
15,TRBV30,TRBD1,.,CAWSTLGQGPQPQHF